This entry lists 14 T cell receptor beta chains sequenced from one sample in a study of T cell responses to AZD1222 COVID-19 vaccine. Profiled with immunoSEQ multiplex PCR; TCRdb holds only in-frame clones, not every one. The sample carries around 140,000 clones, approximately 90% recorded once. Sequenced here: peripheral blood, sampled on day 0 of AZD1222 vaccination. The receptor set was obtained from an adult in good health.

This clone has a handful of counts. The chain links TRBV3-1 (or the pseudogene TRBV3-2) to TRBJ1-3; D not resolved. This CDR3 is 16 amino acids long. Trimming cost V 3 bases and J 0 bases, with 12 bases left between them. CDR1 and CDR2 (germline): LGHDT, YNNKEL (reference sequence). The CDR3 DNA is TGTGCCAGCAGCCACGGACGGGAGAGCTCTGGAAACACCATATATTTT. It yields the protein CASSHGRESSGNTIYF.

The genes are TRBV5-1 and TRBJ1-6; a possible D gene is TRBD1 (5 bases). CDR1 SGHRS and CDR2 YFSETQ come from the germline V gene. The CDR3 spans 13 residues. Trimming shortened V by 0 bases and J by 15 bases, and 13 bases separated the two germline ends. CDR3 DNA sequence: TGCGCCAGCAGCTTGGGTGGGGACCTAGGCCTCCACTTT. Residues: CASSLGGDLGLHF. Filled out from reference TRBV5-1 and TRBJ1-6, the complete variable domain reads KAGVTQTPRYLIKTRGQQVTLSCSPISGHRSVSWYQQTPGQGLQFLFEYFSETQRNKGNFPGRFSGRQFSNSRSEMNVSTLELGDSALYLCASSLGGDLGLHFGNGTRLTVT.

The J gene is TRBJ1-1, the V gene TRBV27; D ambiguous. Germline V gives CDR1 MNHEY, CDR2 SMNVEV (reference sequence). V shed 6 bases and J shed 0 bases, with 8 bases lying between them. There are 13 residues in the CDR3. The CDR3: CASRPTVNTEAFF. The CDR3 DNA follows: TGTGCCAGCAGGCCTACTGTGAACACTGAAGCTTTCTTT.

The V gene is TRBV10-3, the J gene TRBJ1-1; D is undetermined. The CDR3 covers 11 residues. V dropped 2 bases and J dropped 11 bases, with 9 bases sitting between them. Germline V gives CDR1 ENHRY, CDR2 SYGVKD. For the CDR3, the DNA is TGTGCCATCAGTGAGACCTCCGAGGCTTTCTTT. Protein product: CAISETSEAFF.

This chain links TRBV3-1 (or the pseudogene TRBV3-2) with TRBJ2-7, with TRBD2 identical over 8 bases. Germline V gene data show CDR1 as LGHDT and CDR2 as YNNKEL (reference sequence). This CDR3 contains 12 residues. V gave up 7 bases and J gave up 6 bases; unmatched junction bases: 5. The CDR3 sequence: CASTRTSGEQYF. CDR3 sequence (DNA): TGTGCCAGCACTCGCACTAGCGGCGAGCAGTACTTC.

This sequence joins TRBV7-3 and TRBJ2-3; maybe TRBD2 (5 bases). The germline V gene has CDR1 SGHTA and CDR2 FQGTGA. Trimming pared 1 base from V and 1 base from J, leaving 12 bases between. This CDR3 has 16 amino acids. CDR3 sequence reads: CASSLIGLAGTDTQYF. The CDR3 nucleotides read TGTGCCAGCAGCTTAATTGGCCTAGCAGGCACAGATACGCAGTATTTT.

The V gene is TRBV19, the J gene TRBJ1-2; D is uncertain. Germline loops: CDR1 LNHDA, CDR2 SQIVND (reference sequence). This CDR3 has 17 amino acids. The V gene lost 6 bases and the J gene lost 7 bases, with 27 bases spanning the gap. Here the CDR3 DNA reads TGTGCCAGTAGAAAAACCCTCGGACCCCTCCGATCCTTTGGCTACACCTTC. Translation gives CASRKTLGPLRSFGYTF.

J is TRBJ1-5 and V is TRBV24-1; D gene ambiguous. CDR1 is KGHDR, CDR2 SFDVKD, per germline. V lost 4 bases, J lost 5 bases, and 8 bases lay in between. CDR3 length: 13 residues. This CDR3 reads CATSDGGHQPQHF. The CDR3, as DNA: TGTGCCACCAGTGACGGTGGCCATCAGCCCCAGCATTTT.

The chain uses TRBV7-8 and TRBJ1-2; 7 bases match TRBD1. With 3 bases clipped from V and 7 bases from J, the junction kept 5 bases outside the gene matches. Germline V CDR1 and CDR2: SGHVS, FQNEAQ. CDR3 size: 13 residues. The CDR3 coding sequence is TGTGCCAGCAGCTTTCGACAGGGTGGTGGCTACACCTTC. Translating gives CASSFRQGGGYTF.

The rearrangement joins TRBV6-5 to TRBJ1-6; D remains ambiguous. V gave up 5 bases and J gave up 9 bases, with 11 bases separating them. From germline, CDR1 is MNHEY and CDR2 SVGAGI. This CDR3 has 13 amino acids. Here the CDR3 reads CASSQPQPSPLHF. The CDR3 nucleotides read TGTGCCAGCAGTCAGCCCCAACCTTCACCCCTCCACTTT.

The CDR3 bases are TGTGCCAGCAGCCAAGCGGCGCTATACAATGAGCAGTTCTTC. Its translation: CASSQAALYNEQFF. The V and J genes are TRBV3-1 (or the pseudogene TRBV3-2) and TRBJ2-1; no clear D gene. Germline V CDR1 and CDR2: LGHDT, YNNKEL (reference sequence). The CDR3 sequence is 14 residues long. Trimming took off 1 base at V and 4 bases at J, with 8 bases between the two ends.

This sequence joins TRBV5-1 and TRBJ1-6; 8 bases map to TRBD1. This CDR3 is built from 13 residues. CDR1 is SGHRS, CDR2 YFSETQ, per germline. Trimming took 3 bases from V and 9 from J; bases not matched to a gene: 2. The CDR3 region has the DNA TGCGCCAGCAGCTGGGACAGGCTTTCACCCCTCCACTTT. Translation: CASSWDRLSPLHF.

The chain combines TRBV13 with TRBJ2-6; D gene uncertain. Between the trimmed V and J ends, which lost 0 bases and 0 bases, there was a span of 3 bases. The CDR3 is made up of 15 amino acids. Germline CDR1 PRHDT, CDR2 FYEKMQ (reference sequence). The CDR3 loop reads CASSLGSSGANVLTF. For the CDR3, the DNA is TGTGCCAGCAGCTTAGGCAGCTCTGGGGCCAACGTCCTGACTTTC.

This clone was recorded only once. The V gene is TRBV6-5, the J gene TRBJ2-7; TRBD1 agrees at 9 bases. The V segment lost 0 bases and the J segment 3 bases; nucleotides outside the gene matches: 3. This CDR3 is 15 amino acids long. The germline gives CDR1 MNHEY, CDR2 SVGAGI. The CDR3 coding sequence is TGTGCCAGCAGTTACTCCGGGACAGGGCTCTACGAGCAGTACTTC. It translates to CASSYSGTGLYEQYF.